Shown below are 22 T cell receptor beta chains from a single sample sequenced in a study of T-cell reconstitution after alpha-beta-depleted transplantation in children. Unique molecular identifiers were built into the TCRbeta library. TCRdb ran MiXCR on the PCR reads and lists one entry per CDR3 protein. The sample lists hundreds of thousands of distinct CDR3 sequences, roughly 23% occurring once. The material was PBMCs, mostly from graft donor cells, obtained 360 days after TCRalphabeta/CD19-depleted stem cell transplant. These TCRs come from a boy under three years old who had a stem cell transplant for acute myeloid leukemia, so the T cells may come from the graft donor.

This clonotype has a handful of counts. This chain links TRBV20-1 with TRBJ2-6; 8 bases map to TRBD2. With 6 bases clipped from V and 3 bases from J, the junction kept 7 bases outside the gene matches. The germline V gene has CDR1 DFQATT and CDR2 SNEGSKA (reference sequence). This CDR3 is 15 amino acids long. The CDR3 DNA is TGCAGTGCCCCGCGGGGGGTAGATGGGGCCAACGTCCTGACTTTC. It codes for CSAPRGVDGANVLTF.

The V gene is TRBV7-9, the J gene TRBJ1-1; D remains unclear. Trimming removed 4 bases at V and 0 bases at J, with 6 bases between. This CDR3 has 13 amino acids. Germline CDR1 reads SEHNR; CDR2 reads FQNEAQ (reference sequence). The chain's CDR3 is CASSSTMNTEAFF. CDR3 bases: TGTGCCAGCAGCTCAACCATGAACACTGAAGCTTTCTTT.

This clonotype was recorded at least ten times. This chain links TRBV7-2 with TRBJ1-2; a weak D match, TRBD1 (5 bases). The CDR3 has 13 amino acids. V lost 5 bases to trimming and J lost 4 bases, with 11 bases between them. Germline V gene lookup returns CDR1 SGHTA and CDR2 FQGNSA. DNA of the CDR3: TGTGCCAGCAGCCCCGGGGGAGTCTATGGCTACACCTTC. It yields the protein CASSPGGVYGYTF.

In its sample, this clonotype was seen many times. The CDR3 DNA reads TGTGCCAGCAGTAACAGGGGGCTCAGGTCAACTAATGAAAAACTGTTTTTT. Translation: CASSNRGLRSTNEKLFF. The chain recombines TRBV6-2 or TRBV6-3 with TRBJ1-4, with TRBD1 matching 9 bases. The V gene end was trimmed by 5 bases and the J gene end by 0 bases; junction bases not matched to a gene: 7. The germline V gene has CDR1 MNHEY and CDR2 SVGEGT. This CDR3 has 17 residues.

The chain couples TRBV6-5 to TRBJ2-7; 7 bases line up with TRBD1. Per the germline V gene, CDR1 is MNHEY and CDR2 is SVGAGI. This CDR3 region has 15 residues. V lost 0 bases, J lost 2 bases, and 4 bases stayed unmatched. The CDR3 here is CASSYSRGTAYEQYF. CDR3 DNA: TGTGCCAGCAGTTACTCACGAGGGACAGCCTACGAGCAGTACTTC.

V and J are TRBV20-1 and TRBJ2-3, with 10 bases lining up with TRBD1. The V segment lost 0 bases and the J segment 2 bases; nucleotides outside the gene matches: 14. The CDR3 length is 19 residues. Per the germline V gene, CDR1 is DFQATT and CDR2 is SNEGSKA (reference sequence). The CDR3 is CSARDETLTGGGNTDTQYF. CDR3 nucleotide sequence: TGCAGTGCTAGAGACGAAACTTTGACAGGGGGCGGGAACACAGATACGCAGTATTTT.

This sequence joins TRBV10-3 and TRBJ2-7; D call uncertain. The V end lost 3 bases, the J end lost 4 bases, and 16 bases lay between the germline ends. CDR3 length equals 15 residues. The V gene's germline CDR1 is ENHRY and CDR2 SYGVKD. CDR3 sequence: CAISDLPSNTYEQYF. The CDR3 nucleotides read TGTGCCATCAGTGATCTCCCCTCAAATACATACGAGCAGTACTTC.

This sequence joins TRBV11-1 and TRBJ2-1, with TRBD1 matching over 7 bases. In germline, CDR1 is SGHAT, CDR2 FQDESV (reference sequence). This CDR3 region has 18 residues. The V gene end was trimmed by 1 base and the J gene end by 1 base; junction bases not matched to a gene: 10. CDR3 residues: CASSLDGWGTESYNEQFF. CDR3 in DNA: TGTGCCAGCAGCTTAGATGGCTGGGGGACAGAGTCCTACAATGAGCAGTTCTTC.

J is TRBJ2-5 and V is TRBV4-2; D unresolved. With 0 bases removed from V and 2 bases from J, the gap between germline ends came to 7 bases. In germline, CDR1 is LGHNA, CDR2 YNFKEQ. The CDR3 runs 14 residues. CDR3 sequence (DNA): TGTGCCAGCAGCCAAGATATAGTTCAAGAGACCCAGTACTTC. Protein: CASSQDIVQETQYF.

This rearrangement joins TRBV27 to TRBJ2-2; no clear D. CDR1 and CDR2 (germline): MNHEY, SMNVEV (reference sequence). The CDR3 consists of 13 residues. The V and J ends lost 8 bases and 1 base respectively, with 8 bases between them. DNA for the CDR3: TGTGCCAGCTCCCAGGAGAACACCGGGGAGCTGTTTTTT. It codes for CASSQENTGELFF.

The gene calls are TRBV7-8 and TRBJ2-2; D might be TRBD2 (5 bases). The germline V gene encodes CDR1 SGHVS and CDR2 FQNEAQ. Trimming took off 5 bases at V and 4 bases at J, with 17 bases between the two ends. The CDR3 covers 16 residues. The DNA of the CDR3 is TGTGCCAGCAGCCCCCGGCTAGCAGTAGGCACCGGGGAGCTGTTTTTT. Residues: CASSPRLAVGTGELFF.

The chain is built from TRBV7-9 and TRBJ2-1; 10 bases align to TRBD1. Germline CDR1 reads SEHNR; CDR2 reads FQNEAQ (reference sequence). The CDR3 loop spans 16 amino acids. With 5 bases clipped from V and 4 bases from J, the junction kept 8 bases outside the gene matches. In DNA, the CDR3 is TGTGCCAGCAGCCCACCGACGGGACAGGGGTACAATGAGCAGTTCTTC. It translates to CASSPPTGQGYNEQFF.

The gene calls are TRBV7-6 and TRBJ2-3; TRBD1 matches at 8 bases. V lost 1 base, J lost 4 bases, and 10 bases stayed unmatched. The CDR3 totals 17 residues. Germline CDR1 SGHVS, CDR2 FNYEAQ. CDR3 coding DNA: TGTGCCAGCAGCTTAGTCGCCGCAGGGGGCCTCGCAGATACGCAGTATTTT. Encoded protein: CASSLVAAGGLADTQYF.

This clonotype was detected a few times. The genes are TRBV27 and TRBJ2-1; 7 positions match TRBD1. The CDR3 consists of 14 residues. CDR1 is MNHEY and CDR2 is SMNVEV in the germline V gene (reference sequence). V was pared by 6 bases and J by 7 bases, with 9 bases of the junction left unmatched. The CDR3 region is CASRGQGVRNEQFF. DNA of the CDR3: TGTGCCAGCAGAGGGCAGGGGGTCCGGAATGAGCAGTTCTTC.

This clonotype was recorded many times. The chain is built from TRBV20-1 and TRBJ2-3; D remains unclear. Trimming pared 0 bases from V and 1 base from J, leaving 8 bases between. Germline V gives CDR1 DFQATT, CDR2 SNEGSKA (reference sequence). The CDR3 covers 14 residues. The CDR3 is CSARDDTRTDTQYF. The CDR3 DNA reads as TGCAGTGCTAGAGATGATACACGCACAGATACGCAGTATTTT.

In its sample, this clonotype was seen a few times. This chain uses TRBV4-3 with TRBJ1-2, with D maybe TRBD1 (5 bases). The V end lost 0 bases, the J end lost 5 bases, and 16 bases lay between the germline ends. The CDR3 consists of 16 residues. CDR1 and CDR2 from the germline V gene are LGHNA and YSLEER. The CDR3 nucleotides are TGCGCCAGCAGCCAAGATCCGGGACCGGGGAGGTATGGCTACACCTTC. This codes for CASSQDPGPGRYGYTF.

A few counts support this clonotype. CDR3 loop: CSEGAVYGYTF. As DNA, the CDR3 is TGCAGTGAGGGGGCGGTATATGGCTACACCTTC. The chain recombines TRBV20-1 with TRBJ1-2, with 7 positions matching TRBD1. Looked up from germline, CDR1 is DFQATT and CDR2 is SNEGSKA (reference sequence). The CDR3 consists of 11 residues. Trimming at V came to 7 bases and at J to 5 bases, leaving 4 bases not matched to a gene.

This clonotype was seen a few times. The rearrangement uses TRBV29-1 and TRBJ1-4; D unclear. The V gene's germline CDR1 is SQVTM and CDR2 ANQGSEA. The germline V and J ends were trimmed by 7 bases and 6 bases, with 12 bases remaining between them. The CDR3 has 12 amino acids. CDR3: CSGVSTYEKLFF. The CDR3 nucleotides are TGCAGCGGGGTCTCGACGTATGAAAAACTGTTTTTT.

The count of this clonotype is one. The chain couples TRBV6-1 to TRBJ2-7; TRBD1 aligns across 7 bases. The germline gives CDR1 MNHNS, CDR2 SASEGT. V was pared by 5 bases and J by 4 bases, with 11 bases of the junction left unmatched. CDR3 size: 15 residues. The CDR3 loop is CASSQRQGADYEQYV. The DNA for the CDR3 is TGTGCCAGCAGTCAAAGACAGGGAGCAGATTACGAGCAGTACGTC.

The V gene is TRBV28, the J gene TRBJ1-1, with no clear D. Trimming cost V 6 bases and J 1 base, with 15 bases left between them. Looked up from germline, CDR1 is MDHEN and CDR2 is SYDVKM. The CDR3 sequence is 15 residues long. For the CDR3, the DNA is TGTGCCAGCAGGAGAAGATTGGGAGAGAACACTGAAGCTTTCTTT. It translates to CASRRRLGENTEAFF.

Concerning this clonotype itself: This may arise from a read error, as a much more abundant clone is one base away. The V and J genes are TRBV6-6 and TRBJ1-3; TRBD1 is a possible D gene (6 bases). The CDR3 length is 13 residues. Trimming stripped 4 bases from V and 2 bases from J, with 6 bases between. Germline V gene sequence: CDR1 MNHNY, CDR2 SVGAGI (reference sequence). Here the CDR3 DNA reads TGTGCCAGCAGTTCAGGGGCTGGAAACACCATATATTTT. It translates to CASSSGAGNTIYF.

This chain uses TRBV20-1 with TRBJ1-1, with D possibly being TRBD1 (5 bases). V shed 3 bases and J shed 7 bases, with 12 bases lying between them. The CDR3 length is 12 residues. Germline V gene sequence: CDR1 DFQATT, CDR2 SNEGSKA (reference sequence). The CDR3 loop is CSARDVQGEAFF. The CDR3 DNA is TGCAGTGCTAGGGACGTTCAGGGTGAAGCTTTCTTT.